The T cell receptor beta chain under discussion was sequenced for a study of cytomegalovirus exposure and HLA in healthy donors. Study background: Sequencing of some 200 million T cells in an earlier analysis found around 110 million unique TCR beta sequences. Study-wide results and caveats: On later analysis, the bulk of CMV-associated TCR beta chains appeared to be HLA-restricted. Reported findings show TCR beta sequences accurately forecast HLA-A and HLA-B alleles in most subjects. Later analysis suggested links between common viral pathogens and several top significant clusters.

In regard to this clone: Its antigen is unidentified.

The CDR3 runs to 12 residues. CDR1 is SGHNT and CDR2 is YYREEE in the germline V gene (reference sequence). Trimming left V 4 bases short and J 3 bases short, with 6 bases between. The PCR employed 60 Vbeta primers together with 13 Jbeta primers. TCRdb keeps only in-frame clones here, not all; method: immunoSEQ multiplex PCR. The repertoire holds 99,000 or so clones, with about 13% as singletons. This rearrangement joins TRBV5-4 to TRBJ2-3, with D perhaps TRBD2 (6 bases). Specimen: PBMCs. This TCR was recovered from a man aged 35-49 years in good health and CMV-seropositive. This CDR3 reads CASSGRTDTQYF. CDR3 in DNA: TGTGCCAGCAGCGGGAGGACAGATACGCAGTATTTT.